This T cell receptor (beta chain) was recorded in a study of cytomegalovirus exposure and HLA in healthy donors (dated by TCRdb to 2017 to 2019). With regard to the full study: An earlier analysis of some 620 of the donors reported approximately 280 Gb of sequence data and 100 million to 120 million unique TCR beta sequences obtained from about 170 million T cells. An early release that covered about 600 HLA-typed donors contained around 300 gigabases of sequencing data and around 85 million unique TCR sequences. Of the roughly 400 genotyped donors, 65% to 90% were placed in the genetic ancestry cluster associated with self-reported Caucasian donors. The study was designed to test whether signatures of past pathogen exposure could be identified by cataloging public T cell receptors. The T cell repertoires of 666 subjects were profiled by immunosequencing and related to cytomegalovirus serostatus. A separate validation cohort of roughly 130 different subjects was used in addition to the roughly 620-subject first cohort. To predict cytomegalovirus infection status, the study combined high-throughput TCR immunosequencing, statistical association of individual TCRs with disease status, and machine learning. To study patterns of TCR occurrence, a later analysis re-analyzed previously published TCR beta repertoires from just over 650 donors and added high-resolution HLA genotyping. The later analysis used no new phenotypic data to find candidate immune exposures, relying instead on TCR beta sequences and their occurrence across donors. An earlier analysis of 450 to 750 of the donors used high-throughput TCR beta sequencing to judge whether each TCR beta V gene segment behaved as functional or pseudogenic. Alongside the repertoire data, information on donor age, sex, ethnicity and CMV serostatus was compiled. In a later genetic analysis, genome-wide SNP genotypes for about three fifths of the roughly 670 donors were used, and that subset was treated as a discovery cohort. All discovery cohort repertoires had been generated on a single sequencing platform. HLA typing included class I and class II loci at four-digit resolution. Typing coverage varied by locus: 629-630 donors for A, B, C, DRB1 and DQB1; approximately 560 for DQA1; more than 600 for DPA1; 450 to 480 for DPB1. Five DR-DQ haplotypes were handled as single units for association and clustering because linkage in the cohort was strong. On average, roughly 250,000 unique TCR beta nucleotide sequences were sequenced per donor among a few hundred genotyped donors of the cohort, with roughly 20% of those sequences being non-productive.

The study at large found these results: A later analysis found that TCR association rates varied across HLA loci, with DRB1 alleles showing the most associated TCRs and HLA-C alleles the fewest. Because HLA typing was unavailable for some donors at each locus, only the typed subset was used in association tests. Because the 87-base-pair reads could not distinguish some IMGT-functional V segments, including TRBV6-2 and TRBV6-3, those segments were excluded. In vitro tests confirmed that three of the cytomegalovirus-associated TCR beta chains recognize cytomegalovirus antigens. Most TCR sequences were seen in very few donors, while some public TCRs were found in many individuals. A further reported finding was that TCR beta sequences accurately predicted the HLA-A and HLA-B alleles for most subjects in the first cohort. Only TCR beta chains were sequenced in this cohort, and the absence of alpha or paired-chain data limited detectable features. An earlier analysis of 587 of the donors showed that most TCR beta V segments appeared in productive rearrangements either about 90% or about 30% of the time, which broadly matched IMGT annotations. In a later analysis, 16,951 TCR beta sequences were associated with specific HLA alleles at a false discovery rate of 0.05. A later genetic analysis reported fewer N-insertions in productive TCRs among donors in an Asian-associated ancestry cluster than the roughly 620-donor mean. Sequencing depth was assumed to be roughly uniform across donors in the presence/absence analyses, though that assumption may not hold. A later analysis found that HLA-associated TCR beta chains were more clonally expanded and had lower generation probabilities than equally common non-associated chains. A later analysis found that most CMV-associated TCR beta chains appeared HLA-restricted, with HLA associations seemingly driven largely by CMV exposure. In a later analysis, several top co-occurrence clusters were reported to appear linked to parvovirus B19, influenza, CMV and Epstein-Barr virus. In a later genetic analysis, a missense DCLRE1C variant was associated with V-gene and J-gene trimming of TCR beta chains, and the association was replicated in an independent cohort. Correlated functional status among segregating V segments might reflect linkage disequilibrium, but an unknown experimental factor could not be ruled out. The classifier was reported to diagnose cytomegalovirus status with high specificity and sensitivity in both the original and validation cohorts. Immune exposure information for the cohort was limited to CMV serostatus. The authors suggested that the approach could potentially be extended to other disease states and immunological phenotypes. Seventeen rarely observed V segments, including chromosome 9 orphons, were excluded from the earlier analysis of several hundred of the donors because counts were too low. Assigning TCR associations to individual alleles was difficult when HLA alleles, especially DR and DQ, strongly co-occurred. In the study, around 150 TCR beta chains were listed as associated with cytomegalovirus. A cluster of highly shared sequence variants was judged likely to be a technical artifact of the sequencing pipeline.

The cohort comprised around 690 healthy bone marrow donors. At the time of sampling, all cohort members were nominally healthy, though unrecorded immune exposures were likely present. The donor was CMV seropositive and belonged to the group of 250 to 300 seropositive cohort members. Each donor provided a peripheral blood sample, and peripheral blood mononuclear cells were used for TCR beta sequencing. The Qiagen DNeasy Blood Extraction Kit was used to extract genomic DNA from the blood cell samples. This clone was counted a single time. Its antigen remains unidentified. No much larger clone exists at a distance of one base, and base qualities are not known. The library relied on the immunoSEQ multiplex PCR assay. For the multiplex PCR, a mixture combining 60 forward primers for TCR Vbeta segments and 13 reverse primers for TCR Jbeta segments was used. A multiplex PCR assay on genomic DNA amplified the CDR3 region of rearranged TCR beta genes. Amplified TCR beta libraries were sequenced as 87-base-pair reads on the Illumina HiSeq System. Per the authors' processing: Across the roughly 670 repertoires, a later analysis counted around 80 million unique TCR beta chains, about 10 million of which were shared by at least two donors. To remove PCR and sequencing errors, raw reads were error-corrected and collapsed into unique sequences using a nearest-neighbor algorithm that merged closely related sequences. To assign V, D and J gene segments, CDR3 sequences were aligned to IMGT reference sequences. For a sequence to be retained, a match of at least six nucleotides was required to both a V gene segment and a J gene segment. Rearrangements were called productive when the CDR3 lacked stop codons and stayed in frame with V and J; all others were non-productive. CDR3 was defined by IMGT convention, running from the second conserved V-encoded cysteine to the conserved J-encoded phenylalanine. The earlier analysis of 587 of the donors excluded sequences that lacked an unambiguous match to a single V gene segment. In an earlier analysis of around 590 of the donors, a V segment was called functional when productive rearrangements were above 56.7%, and segregating when the standard deviation between donors exceeded 5%. A statistical classification framework was built for diagnosing cytomegalovirus status from the catalog of TCR beta chain sequences. V and J gene assignment, in a later analysis, came from comparing TCR nucleotide sequences with IMGT/GENE-DB human TR gene sequences. In a later analysis, CDR3 sequences and most-parsimonious VDJ recombination scenarios were assigned using the TCRdist pipeline. In a later analysis, every TCR beta chain was defined by the combination of its CDR3 amino acid sequence and its V-gene family, and reads without a unique V-gene family were dropped. As a way to deal with suspected cross-contamination and a sequencing artifact, a later analysis dropped nearly 600 nucleotide sequences that were highly shared and had low generation probability. In a later analysis, a clonal expansion index was calculated for each public chain from normalized within-repertoire ranks of inferred template counts. A later analysis computed generation probabilities with a VDJ recombination model fitted to out-of-frame rearrangements, and checked the results against IGoR. In a later analysis, TCR-TCR, TCR-HLA and TCR-CMV co-occurrence was scored with hypergeometric tests, and a repertoire-size bias correction was applied to TCR pairs. In a later analysis, false discovery rates were estimated by permuting HLA or CMV assignments 20 times. A later analysis grouped co-occurring TCRs with DBSCAN, adding TCRdist sequence similarity when clustering within HLA-allele-positive subsets. For co-occurrence clustering, repertoires with fewer than 30,000 or more than 120,000 public chains were excluded, along with 4 to 6 repertoires with anomalous nucleotide sharing. This immuneACCESS table, as held by TCRdb, lists in-frame sequences with V and J called but not all clones. Of the missing ones, under half trace to an unresolved V gene in checked studies; the others have no known cause. Clone size and V and J calls were adopted from that table, with D and trimming inferred from the DNA. In all, the sample holds over 100,000 clones, and roughly four fifths of those were seen once. In total, the top ten clones hold around a fifth of the sample.

The CDR3 runs 14 amino acids, cysteine and phenylalanine included. Only the CDR3 portion is preserved as DNA: 42 bases, with reading frame beginning at the first base. The germline V gene (reference sequence) supplies CDR1 LNHDA and CDR2 SQIVND. V loses 5 bases at its end and J loses 3 bases; junction bases beyond the gene matches: 3. Material: PBMCs. The clonotype originates from a man aged 25 to 45 in good health and CMV-seropositive. The V gene is TRBV19 and the J gene is TRBJ1-2; TRBD1 lines up with 10 middle nucleotides. The DNA sequence is TGTGCCAGTAGTCTTGGACAGGGGGACTATGGCTACACCTTC. Its product reads: CASSLGQGDYGYTF.